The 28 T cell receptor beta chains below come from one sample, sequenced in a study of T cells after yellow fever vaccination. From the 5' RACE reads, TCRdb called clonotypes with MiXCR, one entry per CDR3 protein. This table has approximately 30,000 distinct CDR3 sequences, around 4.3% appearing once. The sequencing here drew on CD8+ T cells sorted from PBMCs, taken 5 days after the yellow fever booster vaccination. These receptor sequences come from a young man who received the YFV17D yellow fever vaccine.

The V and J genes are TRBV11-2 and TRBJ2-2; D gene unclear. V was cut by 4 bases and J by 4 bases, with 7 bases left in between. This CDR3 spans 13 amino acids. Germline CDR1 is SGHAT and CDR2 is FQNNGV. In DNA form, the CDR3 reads TGTGCCAGCAGCTCTGGCGTCACCGGGGAGCTGTTTTTT. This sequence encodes CASSSGVTGELFF.

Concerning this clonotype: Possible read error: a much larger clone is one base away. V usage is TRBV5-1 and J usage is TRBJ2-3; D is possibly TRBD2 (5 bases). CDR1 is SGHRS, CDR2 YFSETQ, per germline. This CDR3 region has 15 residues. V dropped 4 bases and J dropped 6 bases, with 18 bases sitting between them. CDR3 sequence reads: CASSPSLEVGDTQYF. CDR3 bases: TGCGCCAGCAGCCCCAGTTTGGAGGTTGGGGATACGCAGTATTTT.

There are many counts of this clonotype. The DNA of the CDR3 is TGTGCCAGCCTGCAATGGACCGGGGAGCTGTTTTTT. Protein product: CASLQWTGELFF. J is TRBJ2-2 and V is TRBV7-9; D is uncertain. The CDR3 extends over 12 amino acids. CDR1 SEHNR and CDR2 FQNEAQ come from the germline V gene (reference sequence). V was clipped by 8 bases and J by 5 bases, with 9 bases between them.

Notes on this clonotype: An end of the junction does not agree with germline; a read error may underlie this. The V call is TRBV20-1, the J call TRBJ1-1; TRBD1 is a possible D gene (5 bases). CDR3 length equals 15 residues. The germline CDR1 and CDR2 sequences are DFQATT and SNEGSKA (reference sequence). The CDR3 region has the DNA TGCTGTGCTAGTGAAATTCCGGGGCCGAACACTGAAGCTTTCTTT. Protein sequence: CCASEIPGPNTEAFF.

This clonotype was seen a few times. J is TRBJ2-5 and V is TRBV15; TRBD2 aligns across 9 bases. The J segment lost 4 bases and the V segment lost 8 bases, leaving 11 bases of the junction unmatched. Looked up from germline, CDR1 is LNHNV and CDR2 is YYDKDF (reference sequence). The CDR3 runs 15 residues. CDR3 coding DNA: TGTGCCACCCGAATAGCGGGAGAGGTAGGAGAGACCCAGTACTTC. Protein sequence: CATRIAGEVGETQYF.

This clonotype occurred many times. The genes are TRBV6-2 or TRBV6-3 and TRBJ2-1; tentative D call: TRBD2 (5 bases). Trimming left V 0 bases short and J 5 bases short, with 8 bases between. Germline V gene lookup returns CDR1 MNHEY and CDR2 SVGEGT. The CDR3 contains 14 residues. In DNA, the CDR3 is TGTGCCAGCAGTTACTCGCTAGCCCACAATGAGCAGTTCTTC. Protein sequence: CASSYSLAHNEQFF.

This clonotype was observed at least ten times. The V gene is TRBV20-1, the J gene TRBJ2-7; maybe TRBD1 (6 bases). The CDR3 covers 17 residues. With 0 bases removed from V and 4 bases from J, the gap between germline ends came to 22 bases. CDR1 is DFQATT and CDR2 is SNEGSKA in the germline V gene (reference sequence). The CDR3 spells CSARDAYSLARGYEQYF. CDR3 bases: TGCAGTGCTAGAGATGCCTACTCCTTAGCCAGGGGATACGAGCAGTACTTC.

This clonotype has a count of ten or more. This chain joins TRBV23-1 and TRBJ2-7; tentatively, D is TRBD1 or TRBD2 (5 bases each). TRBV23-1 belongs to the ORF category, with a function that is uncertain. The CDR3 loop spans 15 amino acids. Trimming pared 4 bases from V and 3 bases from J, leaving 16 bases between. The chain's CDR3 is CASSPLGTPFYEQYF. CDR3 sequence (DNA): TGCGCCAGCAGTCCCCTGGGGACGCCATTCTACGAGCAGTACTTC.

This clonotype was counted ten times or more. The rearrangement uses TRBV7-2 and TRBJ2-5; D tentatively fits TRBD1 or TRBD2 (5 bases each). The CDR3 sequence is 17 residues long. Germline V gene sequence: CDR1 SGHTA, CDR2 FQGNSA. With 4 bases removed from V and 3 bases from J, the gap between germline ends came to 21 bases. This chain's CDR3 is CASSSPWKGRDEETQYF. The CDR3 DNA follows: TGTGCCAGCAGCTCGCCCTGGAAGGGGAGAGATGAAGAGACCCAGTACTTC.

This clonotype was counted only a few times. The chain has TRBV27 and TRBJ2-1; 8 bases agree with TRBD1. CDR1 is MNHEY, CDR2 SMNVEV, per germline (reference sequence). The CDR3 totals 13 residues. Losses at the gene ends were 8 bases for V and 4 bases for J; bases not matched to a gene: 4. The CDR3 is CASGGTGYNEQFF. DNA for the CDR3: TGTGCCAGCGGCGGGACAGGTTACAATGAGCAGTTCTTC.

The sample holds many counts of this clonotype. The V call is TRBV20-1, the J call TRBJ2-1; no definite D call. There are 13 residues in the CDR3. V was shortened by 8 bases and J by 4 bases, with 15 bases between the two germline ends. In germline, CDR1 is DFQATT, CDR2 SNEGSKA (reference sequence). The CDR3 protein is CSPAPDQYNEQFF. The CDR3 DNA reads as TGCAGTCCGGCCCCAGACCAATACAATGAGCAGTTCTTC.

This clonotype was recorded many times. CDR3 sequence: CASSSLGLPNEQFF. The DNA for the CDR3 is TGTGCCAGCAGCTCCCTAGGACTACCCAATGAGCAGTTCTTC. The rearrangement joins TRBV11-2 to TRBJ2-1, with D possibly being TRBD2 (6 bases). V dropped 4 bases and J dropped 6 bases, with 13 bases sitting between them. Germline V gene sequence: CDR1 SGHAT, CDR2 FQNNGV. The length of the CDR3 is 14 residues.

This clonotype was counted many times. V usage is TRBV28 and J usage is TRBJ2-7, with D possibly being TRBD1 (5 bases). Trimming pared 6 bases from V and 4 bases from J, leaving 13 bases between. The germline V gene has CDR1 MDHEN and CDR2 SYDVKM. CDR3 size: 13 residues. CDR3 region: CASSLTESYEQYF. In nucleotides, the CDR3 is TGTGCCAGCAGCTTGACAGAAAGTTACGAGCAGTACTTC.

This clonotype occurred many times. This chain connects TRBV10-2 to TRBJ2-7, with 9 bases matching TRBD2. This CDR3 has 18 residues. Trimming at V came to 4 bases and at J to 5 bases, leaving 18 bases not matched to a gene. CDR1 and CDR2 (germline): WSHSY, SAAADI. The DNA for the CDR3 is TGCGCCAGCAGTGCCCTCCACTCCTTAAGCGGGGGGAACAACGAGCAGTACTTC. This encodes CASSALHSLSGGNNEQYF.

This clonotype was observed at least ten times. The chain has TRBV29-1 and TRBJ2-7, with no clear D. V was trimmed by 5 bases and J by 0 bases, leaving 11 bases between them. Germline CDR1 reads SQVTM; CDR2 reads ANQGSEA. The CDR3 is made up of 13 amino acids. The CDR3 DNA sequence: TGCAGCGTTTATCGACTGAGCTCCTACGAGCAGTACTTC. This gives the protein CSVYRLSSYEQYF.

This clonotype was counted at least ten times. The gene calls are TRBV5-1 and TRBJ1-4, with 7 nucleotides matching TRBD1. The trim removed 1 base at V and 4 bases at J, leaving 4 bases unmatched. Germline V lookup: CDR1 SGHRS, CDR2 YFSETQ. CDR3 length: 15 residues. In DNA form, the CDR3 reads TGCGCCAGCAGCTTGCGGGGACAGCTTAATGAAAAACTGTTTTTT. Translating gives CASSLRGQLNEKLFF.

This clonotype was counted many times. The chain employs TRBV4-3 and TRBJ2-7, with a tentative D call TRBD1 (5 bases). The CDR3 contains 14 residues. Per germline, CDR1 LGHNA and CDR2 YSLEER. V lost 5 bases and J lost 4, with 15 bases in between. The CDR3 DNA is TGCGCCAGCAGCGCGCGCATTCAGGGATACGAGCAGTACTTC. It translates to CASSARIQGYEQYF.

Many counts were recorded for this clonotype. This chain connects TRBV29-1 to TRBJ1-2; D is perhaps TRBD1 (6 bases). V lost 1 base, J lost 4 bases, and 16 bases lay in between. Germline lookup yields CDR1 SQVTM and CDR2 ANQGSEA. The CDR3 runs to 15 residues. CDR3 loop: CSVEGRGAMSYGYTF. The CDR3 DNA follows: TGCAGCGTTGAAGGGAGGGGGGCGATGAGCTATGGCTACACCTTC.

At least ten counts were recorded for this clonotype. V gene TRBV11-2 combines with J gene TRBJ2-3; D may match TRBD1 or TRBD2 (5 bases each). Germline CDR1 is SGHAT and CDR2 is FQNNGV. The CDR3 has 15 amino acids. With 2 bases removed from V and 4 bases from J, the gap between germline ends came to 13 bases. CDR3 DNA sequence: TGTGCCAGCAGCTTATACGGGACCCAGCCAGATACGCAGTATTTT. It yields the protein CASSLYGTQPDTQYF.

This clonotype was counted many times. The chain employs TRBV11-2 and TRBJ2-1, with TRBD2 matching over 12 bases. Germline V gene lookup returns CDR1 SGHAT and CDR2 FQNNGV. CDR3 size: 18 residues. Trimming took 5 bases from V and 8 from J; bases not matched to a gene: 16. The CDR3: CASSLYTLAGGPRYEQFF. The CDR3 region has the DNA TGTGCCAGCAGCCTATATACTCTAGCGGGAGGGCCTAGGTATGAGCAGTTCTTC.

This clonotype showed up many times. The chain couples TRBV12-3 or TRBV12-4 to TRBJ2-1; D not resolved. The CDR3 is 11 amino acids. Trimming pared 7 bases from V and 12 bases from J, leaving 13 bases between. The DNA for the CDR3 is TGTGCCAGCATTTTCGGTAACGGGCAGTTCTTC. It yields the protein CASIFGNGQFF.

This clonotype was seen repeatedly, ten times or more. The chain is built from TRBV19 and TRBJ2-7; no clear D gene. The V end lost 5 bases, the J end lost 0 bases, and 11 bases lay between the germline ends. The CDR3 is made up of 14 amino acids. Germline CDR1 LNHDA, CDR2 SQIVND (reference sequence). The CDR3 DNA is TGTGCCAGTAGTGTGATGGGATCCTCCTACGAGCAGTACTTC. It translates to CASSVMGSSYEQYF.

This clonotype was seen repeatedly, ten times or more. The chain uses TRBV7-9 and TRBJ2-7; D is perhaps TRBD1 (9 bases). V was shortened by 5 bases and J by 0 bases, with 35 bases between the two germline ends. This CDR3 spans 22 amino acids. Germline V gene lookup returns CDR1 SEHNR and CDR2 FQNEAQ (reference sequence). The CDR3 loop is CASSSIGGQGSDGSGVSYEQYF. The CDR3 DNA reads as TGTGCCAGCAGCAGTATCGGGGGACAGGGTTCGGATGGTAGCGGGGTCTCCTACGAGCAGTACTTC.

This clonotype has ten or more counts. The CDR3 DNA follows: TGCAGCGTTGTCCTAGGGGACAGGGGGCTTTATGAGCAGTACTTC. This sequence encodes CSVVLGDRGLYEQYF. The chain links TRBV29-1 to TRBJ2-7, with 12 bases aligning to TRBD1. The CDR3 runs to 15 residues. The V segment lost 4 bases and the J segment 7 bases; nucleotides outside the gene matches: 11. Germline-derived CDR1 and CDR2 are SQVTM and ANQGSEA.

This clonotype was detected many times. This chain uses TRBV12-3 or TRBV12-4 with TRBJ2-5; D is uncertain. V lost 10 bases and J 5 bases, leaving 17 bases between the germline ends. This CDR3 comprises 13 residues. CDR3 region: CATTEFAGETQYF. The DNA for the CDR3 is TGTGCCACCACTGAGTTTGCTGGTGAGACCCAGTACTTC.

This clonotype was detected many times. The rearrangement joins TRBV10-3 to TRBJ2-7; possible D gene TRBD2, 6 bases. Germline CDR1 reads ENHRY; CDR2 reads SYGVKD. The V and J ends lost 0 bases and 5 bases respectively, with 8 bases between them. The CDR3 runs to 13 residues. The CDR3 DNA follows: TGTGCCATCAGTGAGTCGGCTAGCGACGAGCAGTACTTC. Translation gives CAISESASDEQYF.

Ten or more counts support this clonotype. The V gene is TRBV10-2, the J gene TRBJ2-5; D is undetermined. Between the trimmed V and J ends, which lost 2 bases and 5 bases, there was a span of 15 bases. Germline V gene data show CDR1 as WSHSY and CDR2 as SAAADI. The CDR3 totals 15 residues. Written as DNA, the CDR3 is TGCGCCAGCAGTGAGGGAAGGAAGGTCACTGAGACCCAGTACTTC. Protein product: CASSEGRKVTETQYF.

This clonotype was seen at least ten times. The CDR3 region is CSAPGPHAGNTIYF. The CDR3 DNA reads TGCAGTGCCCCGGGCCCCCACGCCGGAAACACCATATATTTT. The chain employs TRBV20-1 and TRBJ1-3; D call uncertain. Trimming removed 6 bases at V and 4 bases at J, with 16 bases between. CDR3 size: 14 residues. Germline loops: CDR1 DFQATT, CDR2 SNEGSKA (reference sequence).